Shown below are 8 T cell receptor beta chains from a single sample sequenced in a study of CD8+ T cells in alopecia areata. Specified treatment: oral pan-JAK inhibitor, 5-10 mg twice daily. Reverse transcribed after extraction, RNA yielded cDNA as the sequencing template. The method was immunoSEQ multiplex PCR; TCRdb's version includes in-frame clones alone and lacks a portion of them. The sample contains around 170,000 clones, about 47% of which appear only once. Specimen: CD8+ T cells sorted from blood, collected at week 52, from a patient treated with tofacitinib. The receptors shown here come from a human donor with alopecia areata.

The CDR3 protein is CASSYIRFNEQFF. CDR3 DNA sequence: TGTGCCAGCAGTTATATCCGGTTCAATGAGCAGTTCTTC. The V and J genes are TRBV6-5 and TRBJ2-1; D not certain. The CDR3 has 13 residues. Germline values: CDR1 MNHEY, CDR2 SVGAGI. V was cut by 3 bases and J by 6 bases, with 9 bases left in between.

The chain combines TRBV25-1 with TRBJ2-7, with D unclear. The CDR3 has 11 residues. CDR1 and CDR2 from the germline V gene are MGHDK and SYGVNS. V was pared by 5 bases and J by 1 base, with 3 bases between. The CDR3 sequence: CASSQSYEQYF. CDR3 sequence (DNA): TGTGCCAGCAGTCAGTCCTACGAGCAGTACTTC.

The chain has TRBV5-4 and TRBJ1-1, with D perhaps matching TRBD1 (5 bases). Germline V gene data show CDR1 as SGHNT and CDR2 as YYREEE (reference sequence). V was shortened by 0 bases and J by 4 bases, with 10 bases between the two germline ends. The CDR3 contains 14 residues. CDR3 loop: CASSLAQGSTEAFF. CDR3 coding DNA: TGTGCCAGCAGCTTGGCCCAGGGAAGCACTGAAGCTTTCTTT.

The DNA for the CDR3 is TGTGCCAGCAGTCCAAGGACAGGCACAGATACGCAGTATTTT. Translating gives CASSPRTGTDTQYF. This chain uses TRBV6-5 with TRBJ2-3; D possibly corresponds to TRBD1 (6 bases). CDR1 and CDR2 from the germline V gene are MNHEY and SVGAGI. V lost 5 bases and J lost 1, with 10 bases in between. This CDR3 has 14 amino acids.

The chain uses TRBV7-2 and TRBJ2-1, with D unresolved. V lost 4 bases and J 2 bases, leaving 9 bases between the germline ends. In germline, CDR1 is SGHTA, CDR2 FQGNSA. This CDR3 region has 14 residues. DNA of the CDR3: TGTGCCAGCAGCTCGGTACGGGCCTACAATGAGCAGTTCTTC. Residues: CASSSVRAYNEQFF.

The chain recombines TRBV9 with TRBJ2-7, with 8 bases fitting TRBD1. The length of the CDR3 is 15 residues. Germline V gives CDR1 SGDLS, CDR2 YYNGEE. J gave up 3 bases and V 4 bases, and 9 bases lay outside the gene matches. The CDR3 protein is CASSRRTGTVYEQYF. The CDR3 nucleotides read TGTGCCAGCAGCCGACGGACAGGGACCGTCTACGAGCAGTACTTC.

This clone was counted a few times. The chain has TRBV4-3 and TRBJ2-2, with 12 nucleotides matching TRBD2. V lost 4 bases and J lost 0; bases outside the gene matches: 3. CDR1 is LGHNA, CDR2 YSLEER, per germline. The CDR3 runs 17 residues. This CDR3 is CASSPTSGGANTGELFF. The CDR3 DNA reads TGCGCCAGCAGCCCGACTAGCGGGGGAGCGAACACCGGGGAGCTGTTTTTT.

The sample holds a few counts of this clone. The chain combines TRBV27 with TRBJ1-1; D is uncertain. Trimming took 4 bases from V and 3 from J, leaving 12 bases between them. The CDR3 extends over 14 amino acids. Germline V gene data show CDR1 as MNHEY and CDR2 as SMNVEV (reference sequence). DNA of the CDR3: TGTGCCAGCAGTTCACAACCGGGATACACTGAAGCTTTCTTT. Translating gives CASSSQPGYTEAFF.